This T cell receptor beta chain was recorded in a study of vaccination and CD4 T cells after COVID-19. CD4+ T cells that had been cultured provided DNA sequenced with the Oncomine TCR Beta short-read assay. TCRdb reanalysed the PCR reads using MiXCR and keeps one entry per CDR3 protein. The profile shows under 10,000 distinct CDR3 sequences, roughly 18% of them singletons. Specified treatment: roughly 10-day PBMC culture with coronavirus spike peptide pools or control peptides (ViraFEST assay). With regard to this clonotype: Its target is unknown.

V lost 0 bases, J lost 0 bases, and 8 bases stayed unmatched. Germline loops: CDR1 SGHRS, CDR2 YFSETQ. The CDR3 is 17 amino acids. The sequence was collected from a human donor who had recovered from COVID-19. This chain uses TRBV5-1 with TRBJ2-7; TRBD2 matches at 8 bases. Material: CD4+ T cells from blood, cultured in vitro, obtained after SARS-CoV-2 vaccination. The CDR3 spells CASSLAPVAGSSYEQYF. The CDR3 DNA reads as TGCGCCAGCAGCTTGGCCCCGGTAGCGGGGAGCTCCTACGAGCAGTACTTC. The full variable domain, its missing parts supplied by reference TRBV5-1 and TRBJ2-7, is KAGVTQTPRYLIKTRGQQVTLSCSPISGHRSVSWYQQTPGQGLQFLFEYFSETQRNKGNFPGRFSGRQFSNSRSEMNVSTLELGDSALYLCASSLAPVAGSSYEQYFGPGTRLTVT.